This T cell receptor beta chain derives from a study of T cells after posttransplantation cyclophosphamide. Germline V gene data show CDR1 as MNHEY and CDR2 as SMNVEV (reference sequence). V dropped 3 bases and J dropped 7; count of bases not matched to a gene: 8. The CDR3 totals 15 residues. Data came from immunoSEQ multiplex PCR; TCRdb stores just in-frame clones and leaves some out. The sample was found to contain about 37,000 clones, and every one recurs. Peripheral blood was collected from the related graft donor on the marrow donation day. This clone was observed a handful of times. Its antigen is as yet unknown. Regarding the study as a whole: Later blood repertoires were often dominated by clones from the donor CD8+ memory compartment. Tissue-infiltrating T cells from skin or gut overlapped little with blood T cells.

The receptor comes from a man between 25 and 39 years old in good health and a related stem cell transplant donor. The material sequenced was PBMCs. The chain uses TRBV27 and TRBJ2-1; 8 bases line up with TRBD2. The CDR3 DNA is TGTGCCAGCAGTTTCCTAGCGGGTGAAACAAATGAGCAGTTCTTC. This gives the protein CASSFLAGETNEQFF.